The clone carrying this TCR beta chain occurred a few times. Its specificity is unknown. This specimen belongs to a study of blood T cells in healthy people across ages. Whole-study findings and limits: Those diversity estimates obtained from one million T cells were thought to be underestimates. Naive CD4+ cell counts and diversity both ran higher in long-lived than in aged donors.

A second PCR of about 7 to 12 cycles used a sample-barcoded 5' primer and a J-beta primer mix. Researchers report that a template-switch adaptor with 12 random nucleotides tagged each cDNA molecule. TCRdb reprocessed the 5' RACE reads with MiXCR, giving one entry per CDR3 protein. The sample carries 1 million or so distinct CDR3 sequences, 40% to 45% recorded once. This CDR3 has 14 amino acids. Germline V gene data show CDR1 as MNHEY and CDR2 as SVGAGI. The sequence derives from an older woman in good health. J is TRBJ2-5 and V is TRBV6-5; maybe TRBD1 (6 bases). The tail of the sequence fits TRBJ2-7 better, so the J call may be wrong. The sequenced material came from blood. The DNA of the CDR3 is TGTGCCAGCAGTTCCACAGGGCAATGGCTCGAGCAGTACTTC. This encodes CASSSTGQWLEQYF.